A single sample gave rise to the 18 T cell receptor beta chains below, sequenced in a study of control samples from healthy donors and cancer patients. The data were produced by immunoSEQ multiplex PCR, yet TCRdb's version contains in-frame clones alone and is incomplete. The data contain around 190,000 clones, 90% of them singletons. The sequenced sample was blood. These receptors all stem from a woman in her fifties or sixties in good health.

The chain couples TRBV2 to TRBJ1-3, with D hard to call. Germline V gene data show CDR1 as SNHLY and CDR2 as FYNNEI. Trimming shortened V by 6 bases and J by 4 bases, and 13 bases separated the two germline ends. The CDR3 consists of 14 residues. The CDR3 region is CASRLGSGGNTIYF. In DNA, the CDR3 is TGTGCCAGCAGGCTGGGATCTGGGGGAAACACCATATATTTT.

The rearrangement links TRBV10-3 to TRBJ1-2; no clear D. V shed 0 bases and J shed 2 bases, with 7 bases lying between them. The CDR3 is made up of 14 amino acids. From germline, CDR1 is ENHRY and CDR2 SYGVKD. The CDR3 loop reads CAISESERNYGYTF. DNA of the CDR3: TGTGCCATCAGTGAGTCGGAAAGGAACTATGGCTACACCTTC.

The rearrangement uses TRBV3-1 (or the pseudogene TRBV3-2) and TRBJ1-1; D remains unclear. The V gene's germline CDR1 is LGHDT and CDR2 YNNKEL (reference sequence). Trimming stripped 3 bases from V and 4 bases from J, with 9 bases between. The CDR3 is made up of 13 amino acids. The CDR3 loop reads CASSQQEVTEAFF. In DNA, the CDR3 is TGTGCCAGCAGCCAGCAAGAAGTCACTGAAGCTTTCTTT.

This clone was counted at least ten times. The J gene is TRBJ2-7, the V gene TRBV5-1; no clear D gene. This CDR3 spans 12 amino acids. Germline V gene lookup returns CDR1 SGHRS and CDR2 YFSETQ. V was shortened by 3 bases and J by 2 bases, with 6 bases between the two germline ends. CDR3 loop: CASSYGTYEQYF. CDR3 bases: TGCGCCAGCAGCTATGGAACCTACGAGCAGTACTTC.

The sample holds one count of this clone. The chain joins TRBV5-1 to TRBJ1-3; D uncertain. CDR3 size: 13 residues. Germline CDR1 and CDR2: SGHRS and YFSETQ. Trimming cost V 0 bases and J 0 bases, with 1 base left between them. The CDR3 loop reads CASSLASGNTIYF. The CDR3 region has the DNA TGCGCCAGCAGCTTGGCCTCTGGAAACACCATATATTTT.

The gene calls are TRBV7-3 and TRBJ2-3, with D maybe TRBD1 (6 bases). Trimming pared 4 bases from V and 0 bases from J, leaving 11 bases between. This CDR3 is built from 15 residues. The germline V gene has CDR1 SGHTA and CDR2 FQGTGA. In DNA, the CDR3 is TGTGCCAGCAGCTCACAGGGATCTAGCACAGATACGCAGTATTTT. Amino acid sequence: CASSSQGSSTDTQYF.

The chain has TRBV5-4 and TRBJ1-1; D unclear. The V gene lost 3 bases and the J gene lost 0 bases, with 9 bases spanning the gap. CDR1 and CDR2 (germline): SGHNT, YYREEE (reference sequence). CDR3 size: 14 residues. CDR3 residues: CASSSPTLNTEAFF. DNA of the CDR3: TGTGCCAGCAGCTCTCCGACACTGAACACTGAAGCTTTCTTT. Filled out from reference TRBV5-4 and TRBJ1-1, the complete variable domain reads ETGVTQSPTHLIKTRGQQVTLRCSSQSGHNTVSWYQQALGQGPQFIFQYYREEENGRGNFPPRFSGLQFPNYSSELNVNALELDDSALYLCASSSPTLNTEAFFGQGTRLTVV.

This clone has at least ten counts. V usage is TRBV27 and J usage is TRBJ1-4, with a tentative D call TRBD1 (6 bases). This CDR3 spans 15 amino acids. Germline-derived CDR1 and CDR2 are MNHEY and SMNVEV (reference sequence). The V gene lost 5 bases and the J gene lost 8 bases, with 18 bases spanning the gap. CDR3 sequence: CASSPRGWGGEKLFF. In DNA form, the CDR3 reads TGTGCCAGCAGTCCGAGGGGGTGGGGCGGCGAAAAACTGTTTTTT.

The chain carries TRBV6-5 and TRBJ1-4; D is unclear. The length of the CDR3 is 12 residues. Trimming removed 8 bases at V and 8 bases at J, with 12 bases between. CDR1 is MNHEY, CDR2 SVGAGI, per germline. In DNA form, the CDR3 reads TGTGCCAGCTACAGCCCGGGCGAAAAACTGTTTTTT. Translated: CASYSPGEKLFF.

This sequence joins TRBV27 and TRBJ2-7; 9 bases align to TRBD2. J lost 4 bases, V lost 0 bases, and 1 base had no gene match. The CDR3 runs 14 residues. Looked up from germline, CDR1 is MNHEY and CDR2 is SMNVEV (reference sequence). Here the CDR3 DNA reads TGTGCCAGCAGTTTATCGGGACTAGCTTACGAGCAGTACTTC. It is translated as CASSLSGLAYEQYF.

The chain uses TRBV2 and TRBJ2-2; D perhaps matches TRBD1 (5 bases). CDR3 length: 15 residues. V lost 5 bases, J lost 6 bases, and 16 bases lay in between. Germline CDR1 is SNHLY and CDR2 is FYNNEI. The CDR3 nucleotides read TGTGCCAGCAGTCCGCTTATCAGGGTGGCCGGGGAGCTGTTTTTT. This translates into CASSPLIRVAGELFF.

CDR3: CASSPGLNSGNTIYF. Written as DNA, the CDR3 is TGTGCCAGTAGCCCGGGACTCAACTCTGGAAACACCATATATTTT. The J gene is TRBJ1-3, the V gene TRBV19, with D perhaps TRBD1 (5 bases). CDR1 is LNHDA, CDR2 SQIVND, per germline (reference sequence). The V end was cut by 6 bases, the J end by 0 bases, with 12 bases between. The CDR3 length is 15 residues.

The chain joins TRBV9 to TRBJ2-3; D is possibly TRBD2 (6 bases). CDR3 length: 15 amino acids. CDR1 SGDLS and CDR2 YYNGEE come from the germline V gene. V lost 1 base to trimming and J lost 0 bases, with 9 bases between them. DNA for the CDR3: TGTGCCAGCAGCGTAAGGGACTGGAGCACAGATACGCAGTATTTT. It yields the protein CASSVRDWSTDTQYF.

The CDR3: CASSQVVAGGPGAQYF. DNA of the CDR3: TGTGCCAGCAGCCAAGTAGTAGCGGGAGGGCCAGGAGCGCAGTATTTT. The rearrangement links TRBV4-2 to TRBJ2-3; 11 nucleotides agree with TRBD2. Germline V gene lookup returns CDR1 LGHNA and CDR2 YNFKEQ. The V segment lost 1 base and the J segment 10 bases; nucleotides outside the gene matches: 10. The CDR3 totals 16 residues.

The V call is TRBV19, the J call TRBJ2-5; D gene uncertain. CDR1 LNHDA and CDR2 SQIVND come from the germline V gene (reference sequence). CDR3 length: 14 residues. Trimming removed 1 base at V and 1 base at J, with 7 bases between. This CDR3 reads CASSIGQFQETQYF. The CDR3 nucleotides are TGTGCCAGTAGTATAGGCCAGTTCCAAGAGACCCAGTACTTC.

V and J are TRBV5-1 and TRBJ2-1, with D possibly being TRBD2 (5 bases). Germline lookup yields CDR1 SGHRS and CDR2 YFSETQ. The V end lost 0 bases, the J end lost 8 bases, and 9 bases lay between the germline ends. This CDR3 spans 13 amino acids. DNA of the CDR3: TGCGCCAGCAGCTTGGTTGGGCGGGATGAGCAGTTCTTC. This codes for CASSLVGRDEQFF.

The chain joins TRBV15 to TRBJ2-3, with D tentatively TRBD1 or TRBD2 (5 bases each). V gave up 1 base and J gave up 3 bases, with 11 bases separating them. Per germline, CDR1 LNHNV and CDR2 YYDKDF (reference sequence). The CDR3 spans 15 residues. The CDR3 loop reads CATSRGTGLTDTQYF. The DNA of the CDR3 is TGTGCCACCAGCAGAGGTACGGGGCTAACAGATACGCAGTATTTT.

The gene calls are TRBV11-2 and TRBJ1-1; D not resolved. CDR1 SGHAT and CDR2 FQNNGV come from the germline V gene. V was shortened by 2 bases and J by 0 bases, with 10 bases between the two germline ends. The CDR3 contains 15 residues. CDR3 nucleotide sequence: TGTGCCAGCAGCTTATTTGAGAGATTGAACACTGAAGCTTTCTTT. Translation: CASSLFERLNTEAFF.